This T cell receptor beta chain is drawn from a study of identical twins. General study findings and limits: Analyses of zero insertions could be partly confounded by invariant MAIT and iNKT cells.

This clonotype was observed at least ten times. Its antigen remains unknown. There are 14 residues in the CDR3. Trimming left V 1 base short and J 1 base short, with 9 bases between. Germline loops: CDR1 SGHNT, CDR2 YYREEE (reference sequence). Using its own MiXCR run on the 5' RACE reads, TCRdb lists one record per CDR3 protein. The sample carries under 350,000 distinct CDR3 sequences, less than 9.5% recorded once. These data are also associated with another study on yellow fever vaccine responses in identical twins.

This TCR derives from a woman aged 18-35 years in good health. Sequencing was performed on CD8+ T cells sorted from blood. The rearrangement joins TRBV5-4 to TRBJ2-7; a possible D gene is TRBD2 (5 bases). The CDR3 here is CASSLTGLSYEQYF. In DNA, the CDR3 is TGTGCCAGCAGCTTGACGGGGTTGTCCTACGAGCAGTACTTC.